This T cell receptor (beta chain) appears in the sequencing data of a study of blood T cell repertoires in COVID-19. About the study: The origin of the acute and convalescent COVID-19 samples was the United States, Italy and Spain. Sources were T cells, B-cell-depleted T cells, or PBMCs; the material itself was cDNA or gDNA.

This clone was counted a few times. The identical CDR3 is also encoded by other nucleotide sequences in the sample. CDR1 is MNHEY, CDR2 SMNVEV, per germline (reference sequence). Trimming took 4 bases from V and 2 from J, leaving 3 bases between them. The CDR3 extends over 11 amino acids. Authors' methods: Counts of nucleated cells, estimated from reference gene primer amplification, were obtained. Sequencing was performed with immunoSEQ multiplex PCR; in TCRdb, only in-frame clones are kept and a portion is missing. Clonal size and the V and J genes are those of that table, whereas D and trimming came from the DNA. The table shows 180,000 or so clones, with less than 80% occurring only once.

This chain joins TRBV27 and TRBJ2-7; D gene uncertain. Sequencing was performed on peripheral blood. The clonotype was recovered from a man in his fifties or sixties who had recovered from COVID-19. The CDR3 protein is CASSSTYEQYF. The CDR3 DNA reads TGTGCCAGCAGTTCTACCTACGAGCAGTACTTC.